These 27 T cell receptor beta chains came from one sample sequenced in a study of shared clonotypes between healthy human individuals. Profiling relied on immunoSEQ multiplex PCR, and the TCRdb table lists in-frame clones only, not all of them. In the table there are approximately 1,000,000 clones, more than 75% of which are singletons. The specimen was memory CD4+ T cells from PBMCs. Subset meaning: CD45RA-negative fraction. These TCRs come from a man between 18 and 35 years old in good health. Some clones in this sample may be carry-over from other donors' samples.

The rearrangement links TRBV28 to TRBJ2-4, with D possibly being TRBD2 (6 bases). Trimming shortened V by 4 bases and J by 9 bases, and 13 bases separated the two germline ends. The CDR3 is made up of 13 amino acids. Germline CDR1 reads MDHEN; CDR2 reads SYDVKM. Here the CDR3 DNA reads TGTGCCAGCAGTTCGCAAACTAGCTTCATTCAGTACTTC. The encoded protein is CASSSQTSFIQYF.

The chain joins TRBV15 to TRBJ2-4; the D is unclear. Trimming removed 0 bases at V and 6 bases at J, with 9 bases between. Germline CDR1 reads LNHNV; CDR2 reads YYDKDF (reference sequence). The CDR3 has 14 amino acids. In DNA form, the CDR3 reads TGTGCCACCAGCAGAGATTCAGGTACAAACATTCAGTACTTC. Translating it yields CATSRDSGTNIQYF.

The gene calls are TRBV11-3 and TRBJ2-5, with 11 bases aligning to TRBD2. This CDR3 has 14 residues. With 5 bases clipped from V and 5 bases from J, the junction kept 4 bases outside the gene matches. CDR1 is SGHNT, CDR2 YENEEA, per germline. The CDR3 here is CASSTSSGRETQYF. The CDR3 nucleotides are TGTGCCAGCAGCACCTCTAGCGGGAGGGAGACCCAGTACTTC.

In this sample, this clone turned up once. Here the CDR3 DNA reads TGTGCCTGGAGTGTACCCCTCCGACTAGCGGGAGTTGGTGAGCAGTTCTTC. Translating it yields CAWSVPLRLAGVGEQFF. This chain joins TRBV30 and TRBJ2-1, with TRBD2 matching over 12 bases. V was clipped by 0 bases and J by 9 bases; unmatched bases: 12. The CDR3 loop spans 17 amino acids. Germline CDR1 GTSNPN, CDR2 SVGIG (reference sequence).

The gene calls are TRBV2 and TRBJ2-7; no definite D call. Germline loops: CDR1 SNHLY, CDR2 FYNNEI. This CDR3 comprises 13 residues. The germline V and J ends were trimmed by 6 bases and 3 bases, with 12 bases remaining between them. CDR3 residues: CASSVTSSYEQYF. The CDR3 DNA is TGTGCCAGCAGCGTTACCTCCAGCTACGAGCAGTACTTC.

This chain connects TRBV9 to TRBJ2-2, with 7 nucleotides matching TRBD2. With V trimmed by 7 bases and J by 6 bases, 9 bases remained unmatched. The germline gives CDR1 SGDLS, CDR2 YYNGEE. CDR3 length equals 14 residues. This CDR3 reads CASARGGEAGELFF. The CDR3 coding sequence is TGTGCCAGCGCTCGCGGGGGTGAGGCCGGGGAGCTGTTTTTT.

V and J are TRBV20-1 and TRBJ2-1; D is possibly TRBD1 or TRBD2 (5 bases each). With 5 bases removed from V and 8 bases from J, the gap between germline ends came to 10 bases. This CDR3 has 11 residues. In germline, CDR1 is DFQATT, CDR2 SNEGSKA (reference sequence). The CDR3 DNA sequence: TGCAGTGCTTATGGGGGATATGAGCAGTTCTTC. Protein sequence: CSAYGGYEQFF.

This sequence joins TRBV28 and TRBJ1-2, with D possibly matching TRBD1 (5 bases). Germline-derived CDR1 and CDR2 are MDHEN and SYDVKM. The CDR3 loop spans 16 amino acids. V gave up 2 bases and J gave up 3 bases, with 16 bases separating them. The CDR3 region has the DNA TGTGCCAGCAGTTTAGGGGGAGGGTACGGCGACTATGGCTACACCTTC. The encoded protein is CASSLGGGYGDYGYTF.

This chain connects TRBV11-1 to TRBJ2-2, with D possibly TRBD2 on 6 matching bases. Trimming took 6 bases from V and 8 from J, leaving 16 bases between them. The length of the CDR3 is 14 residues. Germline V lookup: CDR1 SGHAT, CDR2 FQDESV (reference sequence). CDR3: CASSFNGSLGELFF. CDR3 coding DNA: TGTGCCAGCAGTTTCAACGGGAGCTTAGGGGAGCTGTTTTTT.

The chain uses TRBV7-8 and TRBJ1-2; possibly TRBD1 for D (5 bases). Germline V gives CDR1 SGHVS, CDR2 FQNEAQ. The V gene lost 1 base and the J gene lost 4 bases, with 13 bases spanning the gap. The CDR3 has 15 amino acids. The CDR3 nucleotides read TGTGCCAGCAGCTTAGAAGGGGTGGGACCCTATGGCTACACCTTC. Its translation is CASSLEGVGPYGYTF.

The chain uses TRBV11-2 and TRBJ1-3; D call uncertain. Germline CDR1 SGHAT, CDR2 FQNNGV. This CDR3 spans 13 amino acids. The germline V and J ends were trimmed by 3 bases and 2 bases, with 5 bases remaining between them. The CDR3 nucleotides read TGTGCCAGCAGCTTGAGTACTGGAAACACCATATATTTT. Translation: CASSLSTGNTIYF.

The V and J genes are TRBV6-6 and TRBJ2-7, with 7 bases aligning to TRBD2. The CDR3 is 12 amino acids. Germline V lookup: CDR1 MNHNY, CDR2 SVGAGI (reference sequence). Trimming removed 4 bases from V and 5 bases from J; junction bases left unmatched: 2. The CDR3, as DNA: TGTGCCAGCAGTTCCACTAGCGACGAGCAGTACTTC. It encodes CASSSTSDEQYF.

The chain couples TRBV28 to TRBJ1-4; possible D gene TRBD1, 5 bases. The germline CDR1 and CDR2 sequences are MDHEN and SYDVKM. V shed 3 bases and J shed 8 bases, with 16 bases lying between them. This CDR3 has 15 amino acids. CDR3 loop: CASSFIGAAGEKLFF. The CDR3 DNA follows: TGTGCCAGCAGTTTCATAGGGGCTGCCGGCGAAAAACTGTTTTTT.

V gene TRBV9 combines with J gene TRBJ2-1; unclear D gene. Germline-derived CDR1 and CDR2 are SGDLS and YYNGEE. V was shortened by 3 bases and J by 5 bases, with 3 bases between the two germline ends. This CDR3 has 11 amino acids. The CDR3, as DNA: TGTGCCAGCAGCGAGAACAATGAGCAGTTCTTC. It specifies CASSENNEQFF.

The CDR3 DNA sequence: TGTGCCAGCAGCTTGGCTGGCACAGGATCGAGGGAGCAGTACTTC. Translating it yields CASSLAGTGSREQYF. V gene TRBV5-4 combines with J gene TRBJ2-7, with D perhaps TRBD1 (5 bases). The CDR3 is 15 amino acids. The V gene's germline CDR1 is SGHNT and CDR2 YYREEE (reference sequence). Trimming took off 0 bases at V and 7 bases at J, with 17 bases between the two ends. The whole variable domain, filled in from reference TRBV5-4 and TRBJ2-7, reads ETGVTQSPTHLIKTRGQQVTLRCSSQSGHNTVSWYQQALGQGPQFIFQYYREEENGRGNFPPRFSGLQFPNYSSELNVNALELDDSALYLCASSLAGTGSREQYFGPGTRLTVT.

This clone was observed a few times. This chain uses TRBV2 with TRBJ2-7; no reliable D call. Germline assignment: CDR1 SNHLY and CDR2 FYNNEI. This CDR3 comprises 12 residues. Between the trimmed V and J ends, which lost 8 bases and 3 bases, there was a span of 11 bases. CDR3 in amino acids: CASGKLSYEQYF. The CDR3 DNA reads TGTGCCAGCGGGAAATTGAGCTACGAGCAGTACTTC. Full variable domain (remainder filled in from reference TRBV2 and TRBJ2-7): EPEVTQTPSHQVTQMGQEVILRCVPISNHLYFYWYRQILGQKVEFLVSFYNNEISEKSEIFDDQFSVERPDGSNFTLKIRSTKLEDSAMYFCASGKLSYEQYFGPGTRLTVT.

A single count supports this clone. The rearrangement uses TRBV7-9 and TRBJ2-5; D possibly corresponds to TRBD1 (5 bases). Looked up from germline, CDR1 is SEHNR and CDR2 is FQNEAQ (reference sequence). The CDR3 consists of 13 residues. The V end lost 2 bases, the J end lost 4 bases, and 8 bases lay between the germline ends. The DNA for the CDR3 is TGTGCCAGCAGCTTACAGGGTCCAGAGACCCAGTACTTC. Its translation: CASSLQGPETQYF.

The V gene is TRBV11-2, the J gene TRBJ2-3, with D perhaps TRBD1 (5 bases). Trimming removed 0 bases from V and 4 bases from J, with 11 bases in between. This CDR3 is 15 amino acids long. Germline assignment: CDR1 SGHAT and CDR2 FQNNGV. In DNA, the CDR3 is TGTGCCAGCAGCTTAGAAGGTTCCAGGGCAGATACGCAGTATTTT. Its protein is CASSLEGSRADTQYF.

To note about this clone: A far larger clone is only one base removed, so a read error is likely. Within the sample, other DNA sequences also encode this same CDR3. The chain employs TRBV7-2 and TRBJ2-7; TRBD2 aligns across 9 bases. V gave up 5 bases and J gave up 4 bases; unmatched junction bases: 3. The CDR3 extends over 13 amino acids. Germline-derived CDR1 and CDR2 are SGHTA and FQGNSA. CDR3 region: CASSPTSGYEQYF. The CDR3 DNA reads TGTGCCAGCAGCCCCACTAGCGGGTACGAGCAGTACTTC.

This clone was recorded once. CDR3 sequence: CASSLRQSYGYTF. The DNA for the CDR3 is TGTGCCAGCAGCTTGAGACAGAGCTATGGCTACACCTTC. This rearrangement joins TRBV7-2 to TRBJ1-2, with D possibly being TRBD1 (5 bases). Trimming stripped 3 bases from V and 4 bases from J, with 9 bases between. This CDR3 contains 13 residues. Germline V gives CDR1 SGHTA, CDR2 FQGNSA.

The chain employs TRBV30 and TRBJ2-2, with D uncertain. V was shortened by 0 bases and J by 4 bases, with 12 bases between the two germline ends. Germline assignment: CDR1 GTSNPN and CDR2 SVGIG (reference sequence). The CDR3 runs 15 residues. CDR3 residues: CAWSVLGKATGELFF. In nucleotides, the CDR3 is TGTGCCTGGAGTGTACTGGGGAAGGCCACCGGGGAGCTGTTTTTT.

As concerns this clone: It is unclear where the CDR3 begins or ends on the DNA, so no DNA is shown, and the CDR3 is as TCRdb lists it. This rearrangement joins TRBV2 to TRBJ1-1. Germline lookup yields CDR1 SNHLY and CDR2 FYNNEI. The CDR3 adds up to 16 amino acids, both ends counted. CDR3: CASILGHGRGNTEAFF.

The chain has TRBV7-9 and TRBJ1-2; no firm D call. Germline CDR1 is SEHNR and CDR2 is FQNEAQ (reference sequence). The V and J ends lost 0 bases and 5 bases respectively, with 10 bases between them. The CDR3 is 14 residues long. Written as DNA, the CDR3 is TGTGCCAGCAGCTTAGCGGGCGCAGTGTATGGCTACACCTTC. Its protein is CASSLAGAVYGYTF.

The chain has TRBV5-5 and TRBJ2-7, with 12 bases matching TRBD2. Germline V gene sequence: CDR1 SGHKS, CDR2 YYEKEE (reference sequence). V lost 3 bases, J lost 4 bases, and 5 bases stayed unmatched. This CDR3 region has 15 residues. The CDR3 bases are TGTGCCAGCAGCTGGGCTAGCGGGAGGGGATACGAGCAGTACTTC. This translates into CASSWASGRGYEQYF.

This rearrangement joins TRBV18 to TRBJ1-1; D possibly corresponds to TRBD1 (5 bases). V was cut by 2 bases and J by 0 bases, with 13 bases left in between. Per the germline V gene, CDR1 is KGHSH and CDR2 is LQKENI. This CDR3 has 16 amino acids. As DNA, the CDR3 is TGTGCCAGCTCACCAAACAGGCGAGGGTTGAACACTGAAGCTTTCTTT. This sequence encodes CASSPNRRGLNTEAFF.

The CDR3 spells CASSETSLISYNEQFF. The CDR3 DNA reads TGCGCCAGCAGCGAGACCAGCTTAATATCCTACAATGAGCAGTTCTTC. This chain uses TRBV5-1 with TRBJ2-1; D is unclear. This CDR3 comprises 16 residues. V lost 4 bases and J lost 1, with 15 bases in between. Germline loops: CDR1 SGHRS, CDR2 YFSETQ.

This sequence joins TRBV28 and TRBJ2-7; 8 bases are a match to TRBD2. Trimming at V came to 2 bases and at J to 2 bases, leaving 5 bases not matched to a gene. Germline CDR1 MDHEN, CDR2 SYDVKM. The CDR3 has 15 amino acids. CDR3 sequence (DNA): TGTGCCAGCAGTTTAGTCGGGGGGGCCGCCTACGAGCAGTACTTC. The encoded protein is CASSLVGGAAYEQYF.